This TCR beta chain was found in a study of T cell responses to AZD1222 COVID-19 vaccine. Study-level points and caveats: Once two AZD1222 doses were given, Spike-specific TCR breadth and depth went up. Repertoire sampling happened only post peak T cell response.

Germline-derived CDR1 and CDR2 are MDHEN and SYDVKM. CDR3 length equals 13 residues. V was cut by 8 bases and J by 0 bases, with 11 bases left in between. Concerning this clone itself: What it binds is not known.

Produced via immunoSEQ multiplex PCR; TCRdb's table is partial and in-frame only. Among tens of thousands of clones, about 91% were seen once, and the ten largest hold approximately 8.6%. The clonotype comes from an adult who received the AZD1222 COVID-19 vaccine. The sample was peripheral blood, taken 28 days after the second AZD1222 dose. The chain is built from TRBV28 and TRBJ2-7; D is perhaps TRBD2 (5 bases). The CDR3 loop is CASWSGSSYEQYF. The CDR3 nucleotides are TGTGCCAGCTGGTCGGGGAGCTCCTACGAGCAGTACTTC.